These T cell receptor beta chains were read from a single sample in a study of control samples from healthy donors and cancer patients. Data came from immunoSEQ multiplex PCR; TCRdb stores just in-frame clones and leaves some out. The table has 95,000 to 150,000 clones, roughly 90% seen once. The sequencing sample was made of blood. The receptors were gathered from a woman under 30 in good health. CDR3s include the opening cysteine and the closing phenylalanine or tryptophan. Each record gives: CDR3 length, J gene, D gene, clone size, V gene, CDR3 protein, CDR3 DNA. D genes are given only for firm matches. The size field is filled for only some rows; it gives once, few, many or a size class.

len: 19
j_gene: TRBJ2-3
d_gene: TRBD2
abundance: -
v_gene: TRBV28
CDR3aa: CASSARDLAGAFSTDTQYF
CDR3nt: TGTGCCAGCAGTGCGCGGGATCTAGCGGGGGCCTTTAGCACAGATACGCAGTATTTT

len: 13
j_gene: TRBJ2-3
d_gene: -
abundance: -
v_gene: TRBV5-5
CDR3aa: CASSFRDTDTQYF
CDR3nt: TGTGCCAGCAGCTTCAGGGATACAGATACGCAGTATTTT

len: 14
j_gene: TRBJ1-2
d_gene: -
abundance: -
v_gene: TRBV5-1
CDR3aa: CASSQIPGDYGYTF
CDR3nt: TGCGCCAGCAGCCAAATTCCGGGGGACTATGGCTACACCTTC

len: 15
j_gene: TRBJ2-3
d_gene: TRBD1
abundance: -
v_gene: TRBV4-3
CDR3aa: CASSQRTGGTDTQYF
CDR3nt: TGCGCCAGCAGCCAAAGGACAGGGGGGACAGATACGCAGTATTTT

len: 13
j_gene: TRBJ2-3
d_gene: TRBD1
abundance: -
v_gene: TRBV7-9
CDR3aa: CASSSGQADTQYF
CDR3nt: TGTGCCAGCAGCTCCGGACAGGCGGATACGCAGTATTTT

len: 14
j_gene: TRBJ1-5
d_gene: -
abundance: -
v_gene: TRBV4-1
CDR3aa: CASSRTALNQPQHF
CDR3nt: TGCGCCAGCAGCCGAACAGCGTTGAATCAGCCCCAGCATTTT

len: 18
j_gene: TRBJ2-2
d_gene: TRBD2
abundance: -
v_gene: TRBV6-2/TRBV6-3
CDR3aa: CASSKPSRTSGNTGELFF
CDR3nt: TGTGCCAGCAGTAAACCATCGCGGACTAGCGGGAACACCGGGGAGCTGTTTTTT

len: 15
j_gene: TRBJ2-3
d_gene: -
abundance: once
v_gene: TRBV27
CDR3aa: CASSLSRAGSDTQYF
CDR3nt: TGTGCCAGCAGTTTATCTCGTGCGGGGTCAGATACGCAGTATTTT

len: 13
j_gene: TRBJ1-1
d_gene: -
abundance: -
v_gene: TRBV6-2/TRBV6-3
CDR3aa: CASSYTVGTEAFF
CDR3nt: TGTGCCAGCAGTTATACAGTAGGGACTGAAGCTTTCTTT

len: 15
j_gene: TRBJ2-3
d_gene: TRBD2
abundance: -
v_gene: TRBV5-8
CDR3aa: CASERGLALTDTQYF
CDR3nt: TGTGCCAGCGAGAGAGGACTAGCTCTCACAGATACGCAGTATTTT